This paragraph covers one TCR beta chain sequence. This sample was taken from a study of blood T cell repertoires in COVID-19. Sequencing used immunoSEQ multiplex PCR; TCRdb keeps in-frame clones, though not all of them. The sample has some 400,000 clones; 70% to 90% are singletons. The ends were cut back, 0 bases at V and 1 base at J, with 13 bases in the middle. From germline, CDR1 is MGHRA and CDR2 YSYEKL. This CDR3 contains 17 residues. Input material: PBMCs or T cells enriched from blood (not recorded which). The chain carries TRBV4-1 and TRBJ2-1; a possible D gene is TRBD1 (5 bases). This clonotype originated in a man younger than 45 who had recovered from COVID-19. The CDR3 here is CASSQDALRGSYNEQFF. The CDR3 DNA reads as TGCGCCAGCAGCCAAGATGCCCTAAGGGGTTCCTACAATGAGCAGTTCTTC.